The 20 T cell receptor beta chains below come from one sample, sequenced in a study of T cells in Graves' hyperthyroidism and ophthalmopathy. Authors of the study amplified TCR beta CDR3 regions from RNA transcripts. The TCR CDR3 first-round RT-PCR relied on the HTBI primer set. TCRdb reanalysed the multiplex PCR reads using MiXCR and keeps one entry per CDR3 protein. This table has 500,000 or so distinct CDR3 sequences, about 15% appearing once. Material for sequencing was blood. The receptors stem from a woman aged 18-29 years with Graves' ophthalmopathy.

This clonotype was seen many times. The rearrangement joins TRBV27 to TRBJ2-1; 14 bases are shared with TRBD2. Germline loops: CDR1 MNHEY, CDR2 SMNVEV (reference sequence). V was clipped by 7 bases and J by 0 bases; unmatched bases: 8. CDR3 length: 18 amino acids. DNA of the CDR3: TGTGCCAGCAACCAGGGACTAGCGGGAGTTGGCTCCTACAATGAGCAGTTCTTC. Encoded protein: CASNQGLAGVGSYNEQFF.

The CDR3 sequence is CASSPGGWIPHNEQFF. In DNA form, the CDR3 reads TGTGCCAGCAGTCCAGGGGGCTGGATCCCCCACAATGAGCAGTTCTTC. The chain links TRBV27 to TRBJ2-1; 8 bases align to TRBD1. From germline, CDR1 is MNHEY and CDR2 SMNVEV (reference sequence). This CDR3 is built from 16 residues. Trimming removed 5 bases from V and 5 bases from J; junction bases left unmatched: 11.

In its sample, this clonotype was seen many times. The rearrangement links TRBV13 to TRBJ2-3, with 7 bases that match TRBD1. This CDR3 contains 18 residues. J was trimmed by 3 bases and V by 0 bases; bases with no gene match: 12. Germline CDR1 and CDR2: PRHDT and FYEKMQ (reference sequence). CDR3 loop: CASSLGHTGDGVTDTQYF. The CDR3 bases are TGTGCCAGCAGCTTAGGCCATACAGGGGATGGGGTAACAGATACGCAGTATTTT.

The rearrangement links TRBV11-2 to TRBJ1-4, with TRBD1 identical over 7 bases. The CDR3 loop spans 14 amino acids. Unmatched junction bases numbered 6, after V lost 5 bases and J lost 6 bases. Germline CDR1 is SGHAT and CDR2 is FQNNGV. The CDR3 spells CASSHSTGHEKLFF. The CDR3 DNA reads TGTGCCAGCAGCCATTCGACAGGGCATGAAAAACTGTTTTTT.

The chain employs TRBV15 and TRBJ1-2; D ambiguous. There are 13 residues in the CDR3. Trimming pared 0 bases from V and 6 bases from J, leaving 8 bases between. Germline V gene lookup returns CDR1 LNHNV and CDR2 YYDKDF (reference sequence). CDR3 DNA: TGTGCCACCAGCAGAGATCCCGGAAATGGCTACACCTTC. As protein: CATSRDPGNGYTF.

The DNA of the CDR3 is TGTGCCAGCAGTGACTGGGGGACGGGAGCCACAGATACGCAGTATTTT. Translated: CASSDWGTGATDTQYF. The V call is TRBV6-1, the J call TRBJ2-3; maybe TRBD2 (6 bases). This CDR3 contains 16 residues. The V end was cut by 3 bases, the J end by 2 bases, with 15 bases between. In germline, CDR1 is MNHNS, CDR2 SASEGT.

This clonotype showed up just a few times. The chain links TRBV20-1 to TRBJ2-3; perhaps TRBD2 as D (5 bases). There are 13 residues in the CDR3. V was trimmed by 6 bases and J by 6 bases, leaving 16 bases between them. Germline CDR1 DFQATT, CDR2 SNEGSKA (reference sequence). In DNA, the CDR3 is TGCAGTGCCCGGCCTAGCCTCTCCGATACGCAGTATTTT. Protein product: CSARPSLSDTQYF.

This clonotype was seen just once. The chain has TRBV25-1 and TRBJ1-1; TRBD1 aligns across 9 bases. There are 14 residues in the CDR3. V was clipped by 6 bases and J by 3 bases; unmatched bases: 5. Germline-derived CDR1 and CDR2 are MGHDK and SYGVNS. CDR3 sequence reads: CASSTTGGHTEAFF. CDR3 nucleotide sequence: TGTGCCAGCAGCACAACAGGGGGCCACACTGAAGCTTTCTTT.

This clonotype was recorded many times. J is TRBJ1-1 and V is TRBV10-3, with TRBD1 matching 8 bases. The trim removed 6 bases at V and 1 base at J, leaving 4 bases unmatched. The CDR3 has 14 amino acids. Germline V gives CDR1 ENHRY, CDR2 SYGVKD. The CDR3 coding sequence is TGTGCCATCAGGCCGGGACAGGCGAACACTGAAGCTTTCTTT. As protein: CAIRPGQANTEAFF.

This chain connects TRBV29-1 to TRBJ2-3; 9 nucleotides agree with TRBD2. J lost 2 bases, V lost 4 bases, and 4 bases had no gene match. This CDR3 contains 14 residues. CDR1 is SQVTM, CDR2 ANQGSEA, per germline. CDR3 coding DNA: TGCAGCGTTGGAGCGGGGGGTACCACAGATACGCAGTATTTT. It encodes CSVGAGGTTDTQYF.

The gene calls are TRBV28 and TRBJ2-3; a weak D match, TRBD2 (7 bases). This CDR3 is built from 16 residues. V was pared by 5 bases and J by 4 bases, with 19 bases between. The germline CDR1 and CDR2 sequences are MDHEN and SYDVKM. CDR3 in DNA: TGTGCCAGCAGTCCTCGGGGGGCGGGGAGCTCAGATACGCAGTATTTT. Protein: CASSPRGAGSSDTQYF. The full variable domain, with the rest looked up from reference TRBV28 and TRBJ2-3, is DVKVTQSSRYLVKRTGEKVFLECVQDMDHENMFWYRQDPGLGLRLIYFSYDVKMKEKGDIPEGYSVSREKKERFSLILESASTNQTSMYLCASSPRGAGSSDTQYFGPGTRLTVL.

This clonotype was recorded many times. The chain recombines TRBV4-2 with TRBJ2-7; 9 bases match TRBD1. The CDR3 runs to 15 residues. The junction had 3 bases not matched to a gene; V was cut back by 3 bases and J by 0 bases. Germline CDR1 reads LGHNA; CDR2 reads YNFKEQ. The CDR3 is CASSQGQGSSYEQYF. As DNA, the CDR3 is TGTGCCAGCAGCCAGGGACAGGGTAGCTCCTACGAGCAGTACTTC.

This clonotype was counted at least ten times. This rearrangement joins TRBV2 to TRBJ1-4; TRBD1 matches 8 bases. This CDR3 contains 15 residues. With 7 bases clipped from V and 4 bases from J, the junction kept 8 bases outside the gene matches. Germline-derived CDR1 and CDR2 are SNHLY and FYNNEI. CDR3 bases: TGTGCCAGCACTCAGACAGGGGAACTTAATGAAAAACTGTTTTTT. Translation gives CASTQTGELNEKLFF.

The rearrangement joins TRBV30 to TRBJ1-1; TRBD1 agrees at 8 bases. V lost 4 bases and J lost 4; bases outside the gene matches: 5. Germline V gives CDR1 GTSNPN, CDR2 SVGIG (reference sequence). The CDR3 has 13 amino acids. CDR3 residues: CAWIYRGSTEAFF. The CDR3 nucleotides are TGTGCCTGGATTTACAGGGGGAGCACTGAAGCTTTCTTT.

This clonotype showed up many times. CDR3 DNA: TGTGCCAGCAGCCATAGGGGGGGAAGCAATCAGCCCCAGCATTTT. This gives the protein CASSHRGGSNQPQHF. The rearrangement links TRBV28 to TRBJ1-5; the D gene is possibly TRBD1 (6 bases). The CDR3 consists of 15 residues. The V end was cut by 6 bases, the J end by 1 base, with 13 bases between. The germline V gene has CDR1 MDHEN and CDR2 SYDVKM.

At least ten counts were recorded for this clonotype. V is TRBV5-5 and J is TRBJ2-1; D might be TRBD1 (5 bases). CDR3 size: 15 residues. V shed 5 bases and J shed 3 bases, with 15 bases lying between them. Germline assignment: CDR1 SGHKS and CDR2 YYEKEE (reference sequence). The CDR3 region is CASSLGRDRYNEQFF. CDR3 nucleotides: TGTGCCAGCAGTTTAGGCAGGGATCGCTACAATGAGCAGTTCTTC.

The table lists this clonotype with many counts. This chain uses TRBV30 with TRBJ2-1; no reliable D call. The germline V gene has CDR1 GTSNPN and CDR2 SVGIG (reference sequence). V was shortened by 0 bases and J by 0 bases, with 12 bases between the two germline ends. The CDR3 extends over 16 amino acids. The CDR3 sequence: CAWSVRPVSSYNEQFF. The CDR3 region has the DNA TGTGCCTGGAGTGTACGACCGGTAAGCTCCTACAATGAGCAGTTCTTC. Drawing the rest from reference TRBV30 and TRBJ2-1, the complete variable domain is SQTIHQWPATLVQPVGSPLSLECTVEGTSNPNLYWYRQAAGRGLQLLFYSVGIGQISSEVPQNLSASRPQDRQFILSSKKLLLSDSGFYLCAWSVRPVSSYNEQFFGPGTRLTVL.

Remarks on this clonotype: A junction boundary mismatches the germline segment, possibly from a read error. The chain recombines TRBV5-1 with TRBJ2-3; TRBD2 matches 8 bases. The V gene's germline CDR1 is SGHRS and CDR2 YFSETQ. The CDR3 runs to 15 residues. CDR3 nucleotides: TGCGCCAGCAGCTTGGGGGGACTAGAGGCAGATATGCAGTATTTT. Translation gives CASSLGGLEADMQYF. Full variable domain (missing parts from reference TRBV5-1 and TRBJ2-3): KAGVTQTPRYLIKTRGQQVTLSCSPISGHRSVSWYQQTPGQGLQFLFEYFSETQRNKGNFPGRFSGRQFSNSRSEMNVSTLELGDSALYLCASSLGGLEADMQYFGPGTRLTVL.

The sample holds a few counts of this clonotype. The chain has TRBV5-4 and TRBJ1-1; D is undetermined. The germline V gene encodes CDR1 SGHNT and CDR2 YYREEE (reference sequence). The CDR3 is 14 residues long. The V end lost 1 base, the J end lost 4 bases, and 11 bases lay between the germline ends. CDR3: CASSLSQAATEAFF. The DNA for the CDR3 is TGTGCCAGCAGCTTGAGCCAGGCGGCCACTGAAGCTTTCTTT.

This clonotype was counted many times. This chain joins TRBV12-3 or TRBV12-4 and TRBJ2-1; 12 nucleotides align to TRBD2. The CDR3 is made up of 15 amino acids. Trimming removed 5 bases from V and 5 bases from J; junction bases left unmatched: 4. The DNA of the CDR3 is TGTGCCAGCAGTGCCGGACTAGCGGGAAACAATGAGCAGTTCTTC. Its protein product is CASSAGLAGNNEQFF.